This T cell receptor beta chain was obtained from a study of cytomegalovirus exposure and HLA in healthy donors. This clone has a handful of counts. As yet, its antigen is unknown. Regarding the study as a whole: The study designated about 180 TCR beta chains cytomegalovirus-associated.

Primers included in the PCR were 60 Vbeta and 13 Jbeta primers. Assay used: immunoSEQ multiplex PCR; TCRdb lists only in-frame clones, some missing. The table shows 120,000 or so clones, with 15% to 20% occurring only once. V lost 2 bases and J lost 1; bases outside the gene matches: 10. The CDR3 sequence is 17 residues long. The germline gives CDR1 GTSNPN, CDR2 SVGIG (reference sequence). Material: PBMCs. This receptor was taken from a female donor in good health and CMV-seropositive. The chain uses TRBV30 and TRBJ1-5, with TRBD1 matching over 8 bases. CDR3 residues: CAWSPTHGQGSNQPQHF. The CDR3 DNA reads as TGTGCCTGGAGTCCGACCCACGGACAGGGAAGCAATCAGCCCCAGCATTTT.